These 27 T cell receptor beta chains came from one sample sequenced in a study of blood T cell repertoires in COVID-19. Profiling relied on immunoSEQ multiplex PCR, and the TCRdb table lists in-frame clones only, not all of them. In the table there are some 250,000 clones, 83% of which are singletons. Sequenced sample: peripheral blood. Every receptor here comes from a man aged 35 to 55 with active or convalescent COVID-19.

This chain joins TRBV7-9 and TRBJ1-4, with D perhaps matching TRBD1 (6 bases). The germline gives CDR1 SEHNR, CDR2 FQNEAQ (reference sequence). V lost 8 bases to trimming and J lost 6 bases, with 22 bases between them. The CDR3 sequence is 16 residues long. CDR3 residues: CASQRTATLSYEKLFF. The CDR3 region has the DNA TGTGCCAGCCAAAGGACAGCGACTCTTTCTTATGAAAAACTGTTTTTT.

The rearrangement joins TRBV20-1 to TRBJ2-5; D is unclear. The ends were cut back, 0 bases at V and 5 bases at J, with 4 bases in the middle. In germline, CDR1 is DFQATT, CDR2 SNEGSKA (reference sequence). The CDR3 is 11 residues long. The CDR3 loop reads CSARDIETQYF. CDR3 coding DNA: TGCAGTGCTAGAGATATTGAGACCCAGTACTTC.

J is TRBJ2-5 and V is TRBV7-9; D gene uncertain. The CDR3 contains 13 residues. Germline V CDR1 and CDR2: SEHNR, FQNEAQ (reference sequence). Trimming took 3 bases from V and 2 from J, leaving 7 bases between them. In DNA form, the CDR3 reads TGTGCCAGCAGCTTCGCCAGACAAGAGACCCAGTACTTC. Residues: CASSFARQETQYF.

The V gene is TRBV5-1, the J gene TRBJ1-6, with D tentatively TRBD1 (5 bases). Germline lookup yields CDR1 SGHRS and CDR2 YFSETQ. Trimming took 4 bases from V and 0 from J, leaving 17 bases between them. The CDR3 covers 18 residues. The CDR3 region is CASSPRVGGSSYNSPLHF. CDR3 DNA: TGCGCCAGCAGCCCGCGAGTGGGGGGAAGCTCCTATAATTCACCCCTCCACTTT.

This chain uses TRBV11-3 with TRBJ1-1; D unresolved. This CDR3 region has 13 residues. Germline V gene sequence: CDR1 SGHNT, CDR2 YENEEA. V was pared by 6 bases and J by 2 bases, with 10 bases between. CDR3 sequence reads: CASRPQSNTEAFF. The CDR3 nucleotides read TGTGCCAGCAGGCCACAGAGTAACACTGAAGCTTTCTTT.

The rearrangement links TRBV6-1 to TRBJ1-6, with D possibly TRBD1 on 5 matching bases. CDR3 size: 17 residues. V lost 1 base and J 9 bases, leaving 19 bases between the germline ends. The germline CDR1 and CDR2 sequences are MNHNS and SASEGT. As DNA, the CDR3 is TGTGCCAGCAGTGAAGGTATTAGGGGCTCAGTAGTTTCACCCCTCCACTTT. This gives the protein CASSEGIRGSVVSPLHF.

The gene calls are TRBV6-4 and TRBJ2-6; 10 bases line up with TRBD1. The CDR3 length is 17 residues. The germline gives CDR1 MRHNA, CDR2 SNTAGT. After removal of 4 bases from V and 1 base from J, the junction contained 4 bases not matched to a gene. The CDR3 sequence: CASSAGTGASGANVLTF. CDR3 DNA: TGTGCCAGCAGTGCGGGGACAGGGGCGTCTGGGGCCAACGTCCTGACTTTC.

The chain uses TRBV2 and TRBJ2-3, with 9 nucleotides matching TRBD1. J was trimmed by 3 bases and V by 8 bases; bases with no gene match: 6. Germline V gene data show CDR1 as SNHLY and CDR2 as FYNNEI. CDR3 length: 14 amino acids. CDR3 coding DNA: TGTGCCAGCGGGGACAGGGTGGGGACAGATACGCAGTATTTT. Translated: CASGDRVGTDTQYF.

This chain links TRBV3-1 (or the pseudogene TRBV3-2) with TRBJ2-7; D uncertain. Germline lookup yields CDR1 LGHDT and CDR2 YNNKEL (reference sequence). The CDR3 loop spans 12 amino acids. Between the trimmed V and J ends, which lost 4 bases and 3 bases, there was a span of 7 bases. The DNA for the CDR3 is TGTGCCAGCAGCCCCCACAGCTACGAGCAGTACTTC. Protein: CASSPHSYEQYF.

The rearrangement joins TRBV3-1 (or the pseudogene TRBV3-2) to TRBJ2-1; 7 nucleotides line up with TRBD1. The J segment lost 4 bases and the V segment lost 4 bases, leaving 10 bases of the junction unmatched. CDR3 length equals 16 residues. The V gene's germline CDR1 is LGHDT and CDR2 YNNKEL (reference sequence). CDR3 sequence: CASSRRDRVPYNEQFF. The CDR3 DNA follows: TGTGCCAGCAGCCGACGCGACAGGGTACCTTACAATGAGCAGTTCTTC.

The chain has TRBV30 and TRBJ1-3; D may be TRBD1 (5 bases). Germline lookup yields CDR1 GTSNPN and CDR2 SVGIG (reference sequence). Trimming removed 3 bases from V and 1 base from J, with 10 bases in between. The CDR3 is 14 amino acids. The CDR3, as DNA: TGTGCCTGGAGCCGCGGGGGTTCTGGAAACACCATATATTTT. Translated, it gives CAWSRGGSGNTIYF.

CDR3 nucleotides: TGTGCCTGGAGTTTTCAGGGGACCAACAATCAGCCCCAGCATTTT. Its protein is CAWSFQGTNNQPQHF. This chain connects TRBV30 to TRBJ1-5; perhaps TRBD1 as D (6 bases). The V and J ends lost 2 bases and 3 bases respectively, with 14 bases between them. The CDR3 is 15 amino acids. The germline gives CDR1 GTSNPN, CDR2 SVGIG (reference sequence).

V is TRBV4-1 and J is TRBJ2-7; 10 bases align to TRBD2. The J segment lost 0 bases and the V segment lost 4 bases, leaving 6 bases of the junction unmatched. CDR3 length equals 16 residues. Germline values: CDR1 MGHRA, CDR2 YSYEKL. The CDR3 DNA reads TGCGCCAGCAGCCGAGGACTAGCGGCGGACTCCTACGAGCAGTACTTC. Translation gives CASSRGLAADSYEQYF.

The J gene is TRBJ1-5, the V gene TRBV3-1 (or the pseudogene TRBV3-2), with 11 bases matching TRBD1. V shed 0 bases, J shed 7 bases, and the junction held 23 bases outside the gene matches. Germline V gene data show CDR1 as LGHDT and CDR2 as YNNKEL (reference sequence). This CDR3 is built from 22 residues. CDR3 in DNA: TGTGCCAGCAGCCAAGATTTTCTGCCGGGACAGGGGGTGGTATGGGCGAGACAGCCCCAGCATTTT. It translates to CASSQDFLPGQGVVWARQPQHF.

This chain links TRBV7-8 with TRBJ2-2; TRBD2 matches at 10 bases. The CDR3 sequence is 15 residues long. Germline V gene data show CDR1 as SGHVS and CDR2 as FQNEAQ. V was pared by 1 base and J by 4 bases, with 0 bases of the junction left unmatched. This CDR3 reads CASSLGTSGTGELFF. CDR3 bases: TGTGCCAGCAGCTTAGGGACTAGCGGCACCGGGGAGCTGTTTTTT.

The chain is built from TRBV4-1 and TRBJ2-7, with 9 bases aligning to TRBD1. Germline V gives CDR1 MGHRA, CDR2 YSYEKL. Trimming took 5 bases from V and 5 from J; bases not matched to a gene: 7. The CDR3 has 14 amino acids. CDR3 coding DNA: TGCGCCAGCAGCAGCGGACAGGGGCAGGACGAGCAGTACTTC. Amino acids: CASSSGQGQDEQYF.

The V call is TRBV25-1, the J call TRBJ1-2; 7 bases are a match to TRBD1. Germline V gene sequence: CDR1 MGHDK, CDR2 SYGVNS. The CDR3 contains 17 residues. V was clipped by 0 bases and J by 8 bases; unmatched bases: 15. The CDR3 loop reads CASSEYQGPTGPGGYTF. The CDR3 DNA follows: TGTGCCAGCAGTGAATATCAGGGACCGACAGGGCCTGGGGGCTACACCTTC.

CDR3 loop: CSAGGQDPYGYTF. For the CDR3, the DNA is TGCAGTGCTGGTGGACAGGACCCTTATGGCTACACCTTC. V gene TRBV20-1 combines with J gene TRBJ1-2, with TRBD1 identical over 7 bases. Germline lookup yields CDR1 DFQATT and CDR2 SNEGSKA (reference sequence). The CDR3 sequence is 13 residues long. Trimming at V came to 5 bases and at J to 5 bases, leaving 8 bases not matched to a gene.

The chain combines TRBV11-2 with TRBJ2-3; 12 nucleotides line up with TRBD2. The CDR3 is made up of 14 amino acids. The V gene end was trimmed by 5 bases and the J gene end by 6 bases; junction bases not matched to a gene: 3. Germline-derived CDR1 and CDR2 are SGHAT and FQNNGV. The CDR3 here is CASSPGLAGDTQYF. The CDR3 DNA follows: TGTGCCAGCAGCCCCGGACTAGCGGGGGATACGCAGTATTTT. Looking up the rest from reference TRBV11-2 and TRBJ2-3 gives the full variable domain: EAGVAQSPRYKIIEKRQSVAFWCNPISGHATLYWYQQILGQGPKLLIQFQNNGVVDDSQLPKDRFSAERLKGVDSTLKIQPAKLEDSAVYLCASSPGLAGDTQYFGPGTRLTVL.

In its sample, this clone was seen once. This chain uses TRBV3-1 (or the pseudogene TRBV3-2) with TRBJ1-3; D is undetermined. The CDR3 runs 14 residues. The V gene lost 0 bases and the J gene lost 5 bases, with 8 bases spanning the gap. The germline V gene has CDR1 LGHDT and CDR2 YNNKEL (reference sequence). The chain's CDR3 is CASSQDLIRNTIYF. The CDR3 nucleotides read TGTGCCAGCAGCCAAGATTTAATTCGAAACACCATATATTTT.

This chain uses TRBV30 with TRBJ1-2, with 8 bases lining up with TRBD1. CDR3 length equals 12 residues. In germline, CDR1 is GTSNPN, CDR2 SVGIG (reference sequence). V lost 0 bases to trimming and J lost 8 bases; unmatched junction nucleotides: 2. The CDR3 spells CAWSVPGGGYTF. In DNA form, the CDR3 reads TGTGCCTGGAGTGTACCAGGGGGCGGCTACACCTTC.

The CDR3 spells CASSPGVANTGELFF. CDR3 DNA: TGTGCCAGCAGCCCGGGGGTCGCGAACACCGGGGAGCTGTTTTTT. The V gene is TRBV3-1 (or the pseudogene TRBV3-2), the J gene TRBJ2-2, with D tentatively TRBD2 (6 bases). CDR1 and CDR2 (germline): LGHDT, YNNKEL (reference sequence). V was cut by 4 bases and J by 0 bases, with 9 bases left in between. This CDR3 has 15 amino acids.

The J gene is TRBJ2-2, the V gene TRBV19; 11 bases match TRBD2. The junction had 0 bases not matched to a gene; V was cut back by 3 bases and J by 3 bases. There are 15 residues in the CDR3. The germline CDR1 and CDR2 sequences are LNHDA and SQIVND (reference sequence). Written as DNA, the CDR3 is TGTGCCAGTAGTATGACTAGCGGGGACACCGGGGAGCTGTTTTTT. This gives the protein CASSMTSGDTGELFF.

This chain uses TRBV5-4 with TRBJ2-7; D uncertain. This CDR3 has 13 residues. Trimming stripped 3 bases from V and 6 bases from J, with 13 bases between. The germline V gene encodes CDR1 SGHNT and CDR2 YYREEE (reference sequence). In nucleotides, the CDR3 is TGTGCCAGCAGCTCGTCAGGTCCTGGCGAGCAGTACTTC. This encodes CASSSSGPGEQYF.

The CDR3 nucleotides read TGTGCCAGCAGCTTAGAGGGCAGGAACGGCTATGGCTACACCTTC. Protein sequence: CASSLEGRNGYGYTF. The chain joins TRBV11-2 to TRBJ1-2; no clear D gene. The germline V and J ends were trimmed by 0 bases and 4 bases, with 12 bases remaining between them. Per germline, CDR1 SGHAT and CDR2 FQNNGV. This CDR3 comprises 15 residues.

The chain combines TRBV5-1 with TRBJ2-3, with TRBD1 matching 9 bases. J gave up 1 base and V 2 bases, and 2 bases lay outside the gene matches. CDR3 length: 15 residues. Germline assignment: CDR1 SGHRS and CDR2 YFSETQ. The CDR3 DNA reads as TGCGCCAGCAGCTTACAGGGGGCACGCACAGATACGCAGTATTTT. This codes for CASSLQGARTDTQYF.

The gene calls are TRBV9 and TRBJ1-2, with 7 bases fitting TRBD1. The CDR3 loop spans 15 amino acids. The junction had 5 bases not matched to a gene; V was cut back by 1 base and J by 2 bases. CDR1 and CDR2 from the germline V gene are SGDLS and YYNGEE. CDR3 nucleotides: TGTGCCAGCAGCGTAACTGACAGGGAGAACTATGGCTACACCTTC. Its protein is CASSVTDRENYGYTF.